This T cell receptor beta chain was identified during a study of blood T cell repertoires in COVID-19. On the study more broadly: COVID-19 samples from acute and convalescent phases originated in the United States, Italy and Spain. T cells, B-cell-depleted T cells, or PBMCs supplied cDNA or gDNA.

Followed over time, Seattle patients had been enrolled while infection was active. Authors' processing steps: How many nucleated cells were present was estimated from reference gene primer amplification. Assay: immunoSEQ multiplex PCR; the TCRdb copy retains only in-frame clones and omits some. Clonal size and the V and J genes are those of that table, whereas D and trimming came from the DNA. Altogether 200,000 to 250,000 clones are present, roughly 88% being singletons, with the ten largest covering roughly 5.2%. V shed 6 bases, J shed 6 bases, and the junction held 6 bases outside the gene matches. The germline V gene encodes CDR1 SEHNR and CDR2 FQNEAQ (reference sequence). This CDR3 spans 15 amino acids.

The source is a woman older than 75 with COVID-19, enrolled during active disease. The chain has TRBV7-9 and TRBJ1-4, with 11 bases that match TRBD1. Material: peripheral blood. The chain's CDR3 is CASSSQDRGHEKLFF. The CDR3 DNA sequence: TGTGCCAGCAGTAGCCAGGACAGGGGGCATGAAAAACTGTTTTTT.